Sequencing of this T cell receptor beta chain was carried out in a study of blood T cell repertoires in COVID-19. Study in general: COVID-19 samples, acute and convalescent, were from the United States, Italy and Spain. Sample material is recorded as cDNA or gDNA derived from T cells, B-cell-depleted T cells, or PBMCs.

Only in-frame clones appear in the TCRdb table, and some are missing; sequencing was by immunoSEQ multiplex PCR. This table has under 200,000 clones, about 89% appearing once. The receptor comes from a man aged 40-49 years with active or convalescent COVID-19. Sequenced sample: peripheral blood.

In DNA form, the CDR3 reads TGTGCCAGCAGTTGGGAGACCGGGACAGGGGTTACTGAAGCTTTCTTT. Amino acids: CASSWETGTGVTEAFF. The rearrangement links TRBV27 to TRBJ1-1, with TRBD1 identical over 10 bases. Germline values: CDR1 MNHEY, CDR2 SMNVEV (reference sequence). The CDR3 is 16 residues long. V lost 4 bases and J lost 5; bases outside the gene matches: 10.